This T cell receptor (beta chain) was retrieved from a study of cytomegalovirus exposure and HLA in healthy donors (dated by TCRdb to the late 2010s). About the study as a whole: An earlier analysis of several hundred of the donors reported 250 to 300 Gb of sequence data and some 120 million unique TCR beta sequences from approximately 180 million T cells. Around 320 gigabases of sequencing data and tens of millions of unique TCR sequences were included in an early release covering several hundred HLA-typed donors. Of the 350 to 450 genotyped donors, about 80% fell in the genetic ancestry cluster associated with self-reported Caucasian donors. The study was designed to test whether signatures of past pathogen exposure could be identified by cataloging public T cell receptors. The study used immunosequencing to profile the T cell repertoires of hundreds of subjects and linked those repertoires to cytomegalovirus serostatus. In addition to the first cohort of 666 subjects, a separate validation cohort of 130 or so different subjects was used. The study combined high-throughput TCR immunosequencing, statistical association of individual TCRs with disease status, and machine learning to predict cytomegalovirus infection status. A later analysis re-examined previously published TCR beta repertoires from just over 650 donors and added high-resolution HLA genotyping to investigate patterns of TCR occurrence. In the later analysis, no new phenotypic data were used to find candidate immune exposures; instead, reliance was placed on TCR beta sequences and their occurrence across donors. To decide whether each TCR beta V gene segment behaved as functional or pseudogenic, an earlier analysis of approximately 620 of the donors relied on high-throughput TCR beta sequencing. Donor age, sex, ethnicity and CMV serostatus were compiled together with the repertoire data. Genome-wide SNP genotypes for about three fifths of the roughly 700 donors were used in a later genetic analysis, which treated that subset as a discovery cohort. All discovery cohort repertoires had been generated on a single sequencing platform. HLA typing included class I and class II loci at four-digit resolution. The number of typed donors differed by locus: about 620-640 for A, B, C, DRB1 and DQB1; some 500 for DQA1; over 600 for DPA1; and about 450 for DPB1. A few DR-DQ haplotypes were treated as single units for association and clustering because of strong linkage in the cohort. Across some 400 genotyped donors of the cohort, an average of approximately 240,000 unique TCR beta nucleotide sequences per donor were sequenced, and around 20% of those sequences were non-productive. On the study overall, not on this receptor specifically: In a later analysis, HLA-associated TCR beta chains showed more clonal expansion and lower generation probabilities than non-associated chains that were equally common. Because HLA typing was missing for some donors at each locus, association tests included only the typed subset. Over 15 rarely observed V segments, including chromosome 9 orphons, were excluded from the earlier analysis of a few hundred of the donors because counts were too low. A later analysis found that most CMV-associated TCR beta chains appeared HLA-restricted, with HLA associations seemingly driven largely by CMV exposure. A cluster of highly shared sequence variants was judged likely to represent a technical artifact of the sequencing pipeline. In a later genetic analysis, a missense DCLRE1C variant was associated with V-gene and J-gene trimming of TCR beta chains, and the association was replicated in an independent cohort. In this cohort, only TCR beta chains were sequenced, and detectable features were limited by the absence of alpha or paired-chain data. A further reported finding was that TCR beta sequences accurately predicted the HLA-A and HLA-B alleles for most subjects in the first cohort. Cytomegalovirus status was reported to be diagnosed by the classifier with high specificity and sensitivity in both the original and validation cohorts. According to the authors, the approach could potentially be generalized to other disease states and immunological phenotypes. Correlated functional status among segregating V segments might reflect linkage disequilibrium, but an unknown experimental factor could not be ruled out. In vitro tests confirmed that three of the cytomegalovirus-associated TCR beta chains recognize cytomegalovirus antigens. According to a later analysis, TCR association rates differed among HLA loci, with DRB1 alleles showing the most associated TCRs and HLA-C alleles showing the fewest. Some IMGT-functional V segments, including TRBV6-2 and TRBV6-3, could not be distinguished by the 87-base-pair reads and were therefore excluded. For the cohort, immune exposure information was limited to CMV serostatus. In a later analysis, some 18,000 TCR beta sequences were associated with specific HLA alleles at a false discovery rate of 0.05. In the study, approximately 160 TCR beta chains were listed as associated with cytomegalovirus. A later analysis reported that several top co-occurrence clusters appeared linked to parvovirus B19, influenza, CMV and Epstein-Barr virus. The presence/absence analyses assumed that sequencing depth was roughly uniform across donors, and that assumption may not be true. In an earlier analysis of some 500 of the donors, most TCR beta V segments were observed in productive rearrangements about 90% or about 30% of the time, broadly matching IMGT annotations. Most TCR sequences were observed very rarely across donors, whereas some public TCRs were present in many individuals. When HLA alleles, especially DR and DQ, strongly co-occurred, attributing TCR associations to individual alleles was difficult. According to a later genetic analysis, donors in an Asian-associated ancestry cluster had fewer N-insertions in productive TCRs than the roughly 670-donor mean.

The cohort consisted of 650 to 850 healthy bone marrow donors. All cohort members were sampled while nominally healthy, although unrecorded immune exposures were likely present. The donor tested CMV seropositive and was one of the 289 seropositive cohort members. Each donor provided a peripheral blood sample, and peripheral blood mononuclear cells were used for TCR beta sequencing. Genomic DNA extraction from the blood cell samples was performed with the Qiagen DNeasy Blood Extraction Kit. The germline V gene supplies CDR1 MNHNS and CDR2 SASEGT. Trimming accounts for 6 bases at V and 6 bases at J, while the number of junction bases matched to no gene is 10. Taken from cysteine to phenylalanine, the CDR3 has 14 residues. Of the read, only the CDR3 DNA is kept; its 42 bases are in frame from base 1. The method behind the library was the immunoSEQ multiplex PCR assay. A mixture of 60 forward primers for TCR Vbeta segments and 13 reverse primers for TCR Jbeta segments was used in the multiplex PCR. The CDR3 region of rearranged TCR beta genes was amplified from genomic DNA by a multiplex PCR assay. On the Illumina HiSeq System, the amplified TCR beta libraries were sequenced as 87-base-pair reads. On the study's bioinformatics: In a later analysis, roughly 80 million unique TCR beta chains were counted across the 500 to 850 repertoires, and roughly 9.9 million of these chains were shared by at least two donors. Raw reads were error-corrected and collapsed into unique sequences with a nearest-neighbor algorithm that merged closely related sequences to remove PCR and sequencing errors. Alignment of CDR3 sequences to IMGT reference sequences was used to assign V, D and J gene segments. For a sequence to be retained, a match of at least six nucleotides to both a V gene segment and a J gene segment was required. A rearrangement was called productive if the CDR3 had no stop codons and remained in frame with V and J, and every other rearrangement was called non-productive. CDR3 was defined according to IMGT convention as the region running from the second conserved V-encoded cysteine to the conserved J-encoded phenylalanine. Sequences without an unambiguous match to a single V gene segment were excluded from the earlier analysis of about 630 of the donors. In an earlier analysis of 500 to 750 of the donors, V segments were called functional above 56.7% productive rearrangements and were called segregating when the between-donor standard deviation exceeded 5%. A statistical classification framework was built to diagnose cytomegalovirus status from the catalog of TCR beta chain sequences. V and J gene assignment, in a later analysis, came from comparing TCR nucleotide sequences with IMGT/GENE-DB human TR gene sequences. The TCRdist pipeline was used in a later analysis to assign CDR3 sequences and most-parsimonious VDJ recombination scenarios. In a later analysis, each TCR beta chain was defined by its CDR3 amino acid sequence together with its V-gene family, and reads without a unique V-gene family were excluded. To address suspected cross-contamination and a sequencing artifact, a later analysis removed 550 to 750 highly shared, low-generation-probability nucleotide sequences. In a later analysis, a clonal expansion index was calculated for each public chain from normalized within-repertoire ranks of inferred template counts. In a later analysis, generation probabilities were computed using a VDJ recombination model fitted to out-of-frame rearrangements, and the results were checked against IGoR. A later analysis scored TCR-TCR, TCR-HLA and TCR-CMV co-occurrence with hypergeometric tests, applying a repertoire-size bias correction to TCR pairs. To estimate false discovery rates, a later analysis permuted the HLA or CMV assignments 20 times. In a later analysis, co-occurring TCRs were grouped using DBSCAN, with TCRdist sequence similarity added in when clustering inside HLA-allele-positive subsets. Repertoires with fewer than 30,000 or more than 120,000 public chains were left out of co-occurrence clustering, as were a handful of repertoires with anomalous nucleotide sharing. As stored in TCRdb, this immuneACCESS dataset retains in-frame rearrangements with V and J assigned. A fraction of the clones does not appear; measured against another copy, unresolved V genes explain less than half of the discrepancy, and the remainder lacks a known reason. Clonal size and the V and J genes are those of that table, whereas D and trimming came from the DNA. The sample table contains about 200,000 clones; only one count was recorded for less than 80% of them. Under 4.5% of the sample belongs to the ten largest clones.

In regard to this clone: What antigen it recognizes has not been identified. Base quality data are lacking; no much larger clone is found one base away.

The chain is encoded by TRBV6-1 joined to TRBJ1-2; TRBD1 fits 7 bases in the junction. The sample comprised PBMCs. The TCR sequence derives from a woman in her 30s in good health and CMV-seropositive. The CDR3 region reads CASSQTGVRDGYTF. The sequenced DNA is TGTGCCAGCAGCCAAACAGGGGTCAGAGATGGCTACACCTTC.